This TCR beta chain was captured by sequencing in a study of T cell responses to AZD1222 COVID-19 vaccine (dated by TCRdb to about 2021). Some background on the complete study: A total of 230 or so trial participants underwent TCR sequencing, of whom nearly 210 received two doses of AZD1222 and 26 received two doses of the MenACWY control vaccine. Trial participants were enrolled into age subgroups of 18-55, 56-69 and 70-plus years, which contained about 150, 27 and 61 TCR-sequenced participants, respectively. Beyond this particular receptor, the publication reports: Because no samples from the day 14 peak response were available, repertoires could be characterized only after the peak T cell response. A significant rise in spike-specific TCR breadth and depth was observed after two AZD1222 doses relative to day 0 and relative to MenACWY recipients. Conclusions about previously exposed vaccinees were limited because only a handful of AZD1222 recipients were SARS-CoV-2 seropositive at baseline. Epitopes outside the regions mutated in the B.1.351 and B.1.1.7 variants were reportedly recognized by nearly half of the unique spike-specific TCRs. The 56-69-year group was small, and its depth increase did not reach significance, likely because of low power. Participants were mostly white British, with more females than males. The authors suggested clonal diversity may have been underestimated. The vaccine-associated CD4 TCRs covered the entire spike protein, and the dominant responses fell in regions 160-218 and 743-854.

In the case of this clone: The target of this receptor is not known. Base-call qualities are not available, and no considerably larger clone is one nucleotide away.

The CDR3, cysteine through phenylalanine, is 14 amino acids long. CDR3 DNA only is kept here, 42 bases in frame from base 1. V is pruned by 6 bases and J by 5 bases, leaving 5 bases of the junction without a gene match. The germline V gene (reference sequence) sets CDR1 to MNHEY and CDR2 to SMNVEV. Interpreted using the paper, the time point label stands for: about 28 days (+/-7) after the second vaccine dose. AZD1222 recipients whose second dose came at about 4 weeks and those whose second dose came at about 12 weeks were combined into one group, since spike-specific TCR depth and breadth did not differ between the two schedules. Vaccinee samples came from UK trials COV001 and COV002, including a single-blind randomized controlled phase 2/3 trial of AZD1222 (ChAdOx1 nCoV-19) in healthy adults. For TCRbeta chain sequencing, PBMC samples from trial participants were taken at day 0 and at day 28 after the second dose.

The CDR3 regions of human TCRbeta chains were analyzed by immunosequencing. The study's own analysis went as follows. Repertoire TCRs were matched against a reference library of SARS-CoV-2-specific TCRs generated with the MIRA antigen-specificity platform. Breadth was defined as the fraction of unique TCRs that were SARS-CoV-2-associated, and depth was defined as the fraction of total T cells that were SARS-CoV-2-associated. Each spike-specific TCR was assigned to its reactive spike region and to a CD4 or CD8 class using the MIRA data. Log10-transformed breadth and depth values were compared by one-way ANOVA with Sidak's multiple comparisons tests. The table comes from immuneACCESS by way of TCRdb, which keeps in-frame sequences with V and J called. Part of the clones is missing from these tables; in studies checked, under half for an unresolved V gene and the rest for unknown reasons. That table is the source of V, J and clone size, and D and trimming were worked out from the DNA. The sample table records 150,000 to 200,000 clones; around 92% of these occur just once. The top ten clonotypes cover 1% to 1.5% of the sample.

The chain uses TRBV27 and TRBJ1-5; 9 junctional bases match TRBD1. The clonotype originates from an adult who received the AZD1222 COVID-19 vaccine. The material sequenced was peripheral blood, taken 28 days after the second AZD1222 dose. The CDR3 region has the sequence CASSLRQGDQPQHF. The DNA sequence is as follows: TGTGCCAGCAGCCTTCGACAGGGGGATCAGCCCCAGCATTTT.